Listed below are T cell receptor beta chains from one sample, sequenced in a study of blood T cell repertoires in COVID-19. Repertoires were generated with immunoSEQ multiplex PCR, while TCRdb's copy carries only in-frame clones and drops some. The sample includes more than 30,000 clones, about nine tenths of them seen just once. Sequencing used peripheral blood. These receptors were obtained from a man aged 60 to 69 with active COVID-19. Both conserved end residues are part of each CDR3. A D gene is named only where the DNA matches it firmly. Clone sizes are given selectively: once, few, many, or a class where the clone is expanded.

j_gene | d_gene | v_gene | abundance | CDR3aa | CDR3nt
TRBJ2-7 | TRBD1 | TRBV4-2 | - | CASSQDLSGGSGEQYF | TGTGCCAGCAGCCAAGATCTGTCAGGGGGCTCTGGCGAGCAGTACTTC
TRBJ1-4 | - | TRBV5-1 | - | CASSLDPYNEKLFF | TGCGCCAGCAGCTTGGATCCTTATAATGAAAAACTGTTTTTT
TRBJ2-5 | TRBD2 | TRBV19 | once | CASSIDIAGATQYF | TGTGCCAGTAGTATAGATATAGCGGGGGCGACCCAGTACTTC
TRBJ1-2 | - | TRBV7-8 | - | CASSLVAGQTNYGYTF | TGTGCCAGCAGCTTAGTTGCAGGGCAAACCAACTATGGCTACACCTTC
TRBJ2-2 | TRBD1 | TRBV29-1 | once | CSVRDRANTGELFF | TGCAGCGTCCGGGACAGAGCGAACACCGGGGAGCTGTTTTTT
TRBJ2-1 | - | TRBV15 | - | CATSRMGPRAYNEQFF | TGTGCCACCAGCAGGATGGGGCCCAGGGCCTACAATGAGCAGTTCTTC
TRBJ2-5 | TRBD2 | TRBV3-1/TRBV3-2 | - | CASSLGGRETQYF | TGTGCCAGCAGCCTGGGCGGGAGAGAGACCCAGTACTTC
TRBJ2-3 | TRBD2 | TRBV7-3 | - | CASSLRGRGTDTQYF | TGTGCCAGCAGCTTACGCGGGAGGGGTACAGATACGCAGTATTTT
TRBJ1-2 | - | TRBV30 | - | CAWSAPHGYTF | TGTGCCTGGAGTGCCCCACACGGCTACACCTTC
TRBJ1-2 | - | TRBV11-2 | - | CASSSYRPNYGYTF | TGTGCCAGCAGCTCCTACAGGCCTAACTATGGCTACACCTTC
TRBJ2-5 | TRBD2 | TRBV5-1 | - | CASSLGLNQETQYF | TGCGCCAGCAGCCTGGGACTAAACCAAGAGACCCAGTACTTC
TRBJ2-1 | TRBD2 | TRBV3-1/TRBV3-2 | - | CASSHKVSGNHNEQFF | TGTGCCAGCAGCCATAAGGTTAGCGGGAACCACAATGAGCAGTTCTTC
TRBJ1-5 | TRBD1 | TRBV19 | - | CASIRGQGSNQPQHF | TGTGCCAGTATTAGGGGACAGGGGAGCAATCAGCCCCAGCATTTT
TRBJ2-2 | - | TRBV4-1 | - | CASSRKTAGVGELFF | TGCGCCAGCAGCCGAAAGACGGCCGGAGTAGGGGAGCTGTTTTTT
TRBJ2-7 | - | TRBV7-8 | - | CASSLLVSSYEQYF | TGTGCCAGCAGCTTATTAGTTTCCTCCTACGAGCAGTACTTC
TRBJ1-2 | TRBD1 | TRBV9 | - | CASSGQGHGYTF | TGTGCCAGCAGCGGACAGGGACATGGCTACACCTTC
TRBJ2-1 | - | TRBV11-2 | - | CASSSLRGNYNEQFF | TGTGCCAGCAGCTCTTTGCGGGGAAACTACAATGAGCAGTTCTTC
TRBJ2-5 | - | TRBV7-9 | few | CASDIAAYQETQYF | TGTGCCAGCGACATAGCGGCGTACCAAGAGACCCAGTACTTC
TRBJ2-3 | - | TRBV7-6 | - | CASSPRGRGGTDTQYF | TGTGCCAGCAGCCCGCGAGGGCGGGGAGGCACAGATACGCAGTATTTT
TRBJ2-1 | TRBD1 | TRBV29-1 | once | CSVDGTGGYNEQFF | TGCAGCGTTGATGGGACAGGGGGCTACAATGAGCAGTTCTTC
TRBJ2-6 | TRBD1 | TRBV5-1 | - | CASSNRGTATSGANVLTF | TGCGCCAGCAGCAACCGAGGGACAGCAACATCTGGGGCCAACGTCCTGACTTTC
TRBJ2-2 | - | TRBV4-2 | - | CASSQDLADTGELFF | TGTGCCAGCAGCCAAGATCTAGCAGATACCGGGGAGCTGTTTTTT
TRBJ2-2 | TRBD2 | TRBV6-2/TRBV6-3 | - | CASSYKRGEINTGELFF | TGTGCCAGCAGTTATAAGCGGGGGGAAATTAACACCGGGGAGCTGTTTTTT
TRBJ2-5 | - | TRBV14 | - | CASSQHETQYF | TGTGCCAGCAGCCAACATGAGACCCAGTACTTC
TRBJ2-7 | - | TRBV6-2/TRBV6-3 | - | CASSYRGYEQYF | TGTGCCAGCAGTTACCGAGGCTACGAGCAGTACTTC
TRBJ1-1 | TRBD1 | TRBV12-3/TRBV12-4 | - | CASRRQGETEAFF | TGTGCCAGCAGGCGACAGGGGGAGACTGAAGCTTTCTTT
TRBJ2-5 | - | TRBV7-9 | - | CASSSGSGRQETQYF | TGTGCCAGCAGCTCCGGAAGCGGGCGACAAGAGACCCAGTACTTC
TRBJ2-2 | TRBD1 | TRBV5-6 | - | CASSWNLGQANTGELFF | TGTGCCAGCAGCTGGAACCTTGGACAGGCAAACACCGGGGAGCTGTTTTTT
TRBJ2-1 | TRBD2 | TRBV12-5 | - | CASGLLVSGRGEQFF | TGTGCTAGTGGTTTGTTGGTTAGCGGGAGAGGTGAGCAGTTCTTC
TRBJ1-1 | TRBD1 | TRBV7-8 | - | CASSWDRNTEAFF | TGTGCCAGCAGCTGGGACAGGAACACTGAAGCTTTCTTT
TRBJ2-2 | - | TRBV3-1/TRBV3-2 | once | CASSQVPTITGELFF | TGTGCCAGCAGCCAAGTCCCGACTATCACCGGGGAGCTGTTTTTT
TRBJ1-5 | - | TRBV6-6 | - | CASSGTYSNQPQHF | TGTGCCAGCAGCGGGACATATTCAAATCAGCCCCAGCATTTT
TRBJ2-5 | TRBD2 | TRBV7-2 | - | CASSLASLQAGETQYF | TGTGCCAGCAGCTTAGCGTCACTTCAAGCGGGGGAGACCCAGTACTTC
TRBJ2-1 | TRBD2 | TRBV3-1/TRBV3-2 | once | CASSQDKLAGDFEQFF | TGTGCCAGCAGCCAAGATAAGCTAGCGGGAGACTTTGAGCAGTTCTTC
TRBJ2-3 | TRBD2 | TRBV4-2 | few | CASSQDGTSGSTDTQYF | TGTGCCAGCAGCCAAGATGGGACTAGCGGGAGCACAGATACGCAGTATTTT
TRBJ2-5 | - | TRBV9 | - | CASSVRGNQETQYF | TGTGCCAGCAGCGTACGGGGGAACCAAGAGACCCAGTACTTC
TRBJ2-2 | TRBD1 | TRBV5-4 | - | CASNRDSLTGELFF | TGTGCCAGCAATCGGGACAGCCTCACCGGGGAGCTGTTTTTT
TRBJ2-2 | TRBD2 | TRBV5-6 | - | CASSFGTAGTTFF | TGTGCCAGCAGCTTCGGGACCGCCGGGACTACTTTTTTT
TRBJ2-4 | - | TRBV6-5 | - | CASSYPTIQKNIQYF | TGTGCCAGCAGTTACCCTACGATACAGAAAAACATTCAGTACTTC
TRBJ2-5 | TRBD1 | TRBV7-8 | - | CASSLGDSSETQYF | TGTGCCAGCAGCTTAGGGGACAGTTCTGAGACCCAGTACTTC
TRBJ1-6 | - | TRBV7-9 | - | CASSPEAPSPLHF | TGTGCCAGCAGCCCAGAGGCCCCTTCACCCCTCCACTTT
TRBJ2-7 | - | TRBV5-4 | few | CASSISGSSYEQYF | TGTGCCAGCAGCATCAGCGGAAGCTCCTACGAGCAGTACTTC
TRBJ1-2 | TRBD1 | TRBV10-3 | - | CAISGGQGDGYTF | TGTGCCATCAGTGGAGGACAGGGGGATGGCTACACCTTC
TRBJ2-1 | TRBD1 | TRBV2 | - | CASSPGTGRNEQFF | TGTGCCAGCAGTCCCGGGACAGGGAGGAATGAGCAGTTCTTC
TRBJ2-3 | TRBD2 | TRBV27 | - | CASSKTSGDTQYF | TGTGCCAGCAGTAAGACTAGCGGAGATACGCAGTATTTT
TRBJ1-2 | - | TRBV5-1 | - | CASSFEVNYGYTF | TGCGCCAGCAGCTTTGAGGTTAACTATGGCTACACCTTC
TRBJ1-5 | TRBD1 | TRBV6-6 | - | CASTLTGVNQPQHF | TGTGCCAGCACTTTAACAGGGGTCAATCAGCCCCAGCATTTT
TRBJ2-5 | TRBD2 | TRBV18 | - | CASSPGLAGVGQETQYF | TGTGCCAGCTCACCGGGACTAGCGGGAGTAGGTCAAGAGACCCAGTACTTC
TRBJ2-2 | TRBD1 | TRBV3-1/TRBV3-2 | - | CASRRQGDGGELFF | TGTGCCAGCAGAAGACAGGGTGATGGCGGGGAGCTGTTTTTT
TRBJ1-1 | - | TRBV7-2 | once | CASSRWGGRTEAFF | TGTGCCAGCAGCCGGTGGGGCGGGAGGACTGAAGCTTTCTTT
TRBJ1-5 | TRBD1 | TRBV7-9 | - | CASSSTGGGNQPQHF | TGTGCCAGCAGCTCGACAGGGGGCGGCAATCAGCCCCAGCATTTT
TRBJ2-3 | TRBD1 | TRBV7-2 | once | CASSLVGTGGRDTQYF | TGTGCCAGCAGCTTAGTAGGGACAGGGGGCAGAGATACGCAGTATTTT
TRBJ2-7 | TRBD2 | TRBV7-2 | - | CASSFGLARYEQYF | TGTGCCAGCAGCTTCGGACTAGCCCGTTACGAGCAGTACTTC